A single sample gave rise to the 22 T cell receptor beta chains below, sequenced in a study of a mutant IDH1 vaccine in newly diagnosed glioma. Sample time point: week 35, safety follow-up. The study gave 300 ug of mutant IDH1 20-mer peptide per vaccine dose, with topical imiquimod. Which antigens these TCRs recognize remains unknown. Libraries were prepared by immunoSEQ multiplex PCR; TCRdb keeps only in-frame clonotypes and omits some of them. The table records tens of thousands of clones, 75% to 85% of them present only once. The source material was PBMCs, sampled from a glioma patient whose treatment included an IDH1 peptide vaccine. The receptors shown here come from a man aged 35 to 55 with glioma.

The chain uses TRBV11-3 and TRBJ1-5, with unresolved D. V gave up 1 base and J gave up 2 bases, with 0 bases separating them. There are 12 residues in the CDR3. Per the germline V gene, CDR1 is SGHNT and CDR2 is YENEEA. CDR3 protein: CASSLGNQPQHF. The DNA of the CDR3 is TGTGCCAGCAGCTTAGGCAATCAGCCCCAGCATTTT.

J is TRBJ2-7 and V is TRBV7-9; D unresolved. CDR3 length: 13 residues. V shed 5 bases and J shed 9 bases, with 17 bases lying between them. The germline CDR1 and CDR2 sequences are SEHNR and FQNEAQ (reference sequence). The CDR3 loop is CASSQNAASVQYF. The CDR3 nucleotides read TGTGCCAGCAGCCAAAATGCAGCCAGTGTGCAGTACTTC.

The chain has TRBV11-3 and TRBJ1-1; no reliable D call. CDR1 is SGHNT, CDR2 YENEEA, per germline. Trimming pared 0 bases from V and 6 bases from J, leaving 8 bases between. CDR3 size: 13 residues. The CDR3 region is CASSLDSDAEAFF. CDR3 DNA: TGTGCCAGCAGCTTAGATTCCGACGCTGAAGCTTTCTTT.

The CDR3 here is CASSQDSQGVTSGANVLTF. The DNA of the CDR3 is TGCGCCAGCAGCCAAGATAGTCAGGGGGTTACCTCTGGGGCCAACGTCCTGACTTTC. The rearrangement uses TRBV4-1 and TRBJ2-6; 7 nucleotides align to TRBD1. Per the germline V gene, CDR1 is MGHRA and CDR2 is YSYEKL. Trimming cost V 0 bases and J 0 bases; bases outside gene matches: 8. CDR3 length: 19 residues.

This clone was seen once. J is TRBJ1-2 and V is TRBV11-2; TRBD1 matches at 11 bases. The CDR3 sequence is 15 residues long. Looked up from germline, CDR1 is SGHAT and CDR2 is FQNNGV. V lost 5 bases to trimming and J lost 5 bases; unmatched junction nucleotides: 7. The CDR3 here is CASSPSGTGGYGYTF. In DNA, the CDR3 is TGTGCCAGCAGCCCTTCGGGGACAGGGGGATATGGCTACACCTTC.

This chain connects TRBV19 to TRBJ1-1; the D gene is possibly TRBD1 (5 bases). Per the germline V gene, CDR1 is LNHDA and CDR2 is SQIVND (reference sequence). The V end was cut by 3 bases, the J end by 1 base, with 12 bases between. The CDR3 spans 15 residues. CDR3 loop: CASSMLGVRNTEAFF. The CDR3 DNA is TGTGCCAGTAGTATGTTGGGGGTGAGGAACACTGAAGCTTTCTTT.

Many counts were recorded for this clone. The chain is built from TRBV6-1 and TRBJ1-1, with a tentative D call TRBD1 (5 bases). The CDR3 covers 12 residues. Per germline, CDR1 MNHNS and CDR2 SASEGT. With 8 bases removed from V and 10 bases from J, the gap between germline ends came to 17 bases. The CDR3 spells CASVGSRGRAFF. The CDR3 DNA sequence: TGTGCCAGCGTCGGGAGTAGGGGAAGAGCTTTCTTT.

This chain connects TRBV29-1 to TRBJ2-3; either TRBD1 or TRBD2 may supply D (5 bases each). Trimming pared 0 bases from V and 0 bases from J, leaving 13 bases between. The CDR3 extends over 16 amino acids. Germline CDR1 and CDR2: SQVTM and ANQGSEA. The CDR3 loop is CSVEEYGGFSTDTQYF. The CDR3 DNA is TGCAGCGTTGAAGAATATGGGGGATTTAGCACAGATACGCAGTATTTT.

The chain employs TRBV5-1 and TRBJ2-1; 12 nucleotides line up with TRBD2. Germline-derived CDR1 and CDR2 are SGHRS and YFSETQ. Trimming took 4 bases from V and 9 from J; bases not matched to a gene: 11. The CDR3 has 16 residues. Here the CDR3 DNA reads TGCGCCAGCAGCGCCTCCCTAGCGGGAGGGCCCGGTGAGCAGTTCTTC. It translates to CASSASLAGGPGEQFF.

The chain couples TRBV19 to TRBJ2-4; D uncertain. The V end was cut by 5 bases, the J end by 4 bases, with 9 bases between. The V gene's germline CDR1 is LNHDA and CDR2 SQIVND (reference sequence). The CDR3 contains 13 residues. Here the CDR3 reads CASSERVKNIQYF. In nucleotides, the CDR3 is TGTGCCAGTAGTGAACGGGTGAAAAACATTCAGTACTTC.

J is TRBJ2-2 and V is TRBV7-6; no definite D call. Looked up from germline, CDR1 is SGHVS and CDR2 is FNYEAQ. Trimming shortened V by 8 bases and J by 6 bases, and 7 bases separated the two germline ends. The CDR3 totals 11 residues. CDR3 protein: CASQPSGELFF. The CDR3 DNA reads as TGTGCCAGCCAGCCGTCCGGGGAGCTGTTTTTT.

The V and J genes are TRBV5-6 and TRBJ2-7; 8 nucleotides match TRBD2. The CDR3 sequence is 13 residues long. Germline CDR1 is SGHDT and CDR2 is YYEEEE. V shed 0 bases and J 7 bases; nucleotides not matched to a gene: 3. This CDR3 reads CASSLAGGREQYV. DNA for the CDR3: TGTGCCAGCAGCTTGGCGGGAGGGAGGGAGCAGTACGTC.

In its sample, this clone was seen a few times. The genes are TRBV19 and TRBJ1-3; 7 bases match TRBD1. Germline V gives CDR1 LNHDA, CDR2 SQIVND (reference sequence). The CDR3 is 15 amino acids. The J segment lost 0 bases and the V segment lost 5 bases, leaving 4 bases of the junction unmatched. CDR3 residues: CASSRTGLSGNTIYF. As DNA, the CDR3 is TGTGCCAGTAGTCGGACAGGCCTCTCTGGAAACACCATATATTTT.

CDR3 sequence (DNA): TGCGCCAGCAGCTTGGTTGGACTAGCGGGAGGGTTCAATGAGCAGTTCTTC. It codes for CASSLVGLAGGFNEQFF. The chain employs TRBV5-1 and TRBJ2-1, with 15 bases identical to TRBD2. V dropped 0 bases and J dropped 6; count of bases not matched to a gene: 4. CDR1 and CDR2 (germline): SGHRS, YFSETQ. The CDR3 runs to 17 residues. Full variable domain (rest looked up from reference TRBV5-1 and TRBJ2-1): KAGVTQTPRYLIKTRGQQVTLSCSPISGHRSVSWYQQTPGQGLQFLFEYFSETQRNKGNFPGRFSGRQFSNSRSEMNVSTLELGDSALYLCASSLVGLAGGFNEQFFGPGTRLTVL.

The CDR3: CASSLSPYLREFF. DNA for the CDR3: TGTGCCAGCAGTTTATCCCCGTATCTTAGGGAGTTCTTC. The gene calls are TRBV28 and TRBJ2-1; D not certain. Looked up from germline, CDR1 is MDHEN and CDR2 is SYDVKM. V was trimmed by 1 base and J by 14 bases, leaving 15 bases between them. CDR3 length equals 13 residues.

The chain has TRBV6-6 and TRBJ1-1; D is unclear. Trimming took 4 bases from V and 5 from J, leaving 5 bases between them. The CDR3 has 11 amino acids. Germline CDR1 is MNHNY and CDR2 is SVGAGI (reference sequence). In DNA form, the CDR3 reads TGTGCCAGCAGTTGGGAGACTGAAGCTTTCTTT. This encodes CASSWETEAFF.

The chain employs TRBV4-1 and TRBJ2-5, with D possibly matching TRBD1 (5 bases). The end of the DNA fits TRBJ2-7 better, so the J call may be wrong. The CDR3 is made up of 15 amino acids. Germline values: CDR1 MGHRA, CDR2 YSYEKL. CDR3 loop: CASSPADISSYEQYF. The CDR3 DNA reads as TGCGCCAGCAGTCCGGCGGACATCAGCTCCTACGAGCAGTACTTC.

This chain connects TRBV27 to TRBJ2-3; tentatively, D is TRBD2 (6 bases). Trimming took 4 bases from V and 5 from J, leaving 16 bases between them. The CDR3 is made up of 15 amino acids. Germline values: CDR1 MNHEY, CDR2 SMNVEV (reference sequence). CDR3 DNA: TGTGCCAGCAGTTCTCTCCCGGGAGTGGGAGATACGCAGTATTTT. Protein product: CASSSLPGVGDTQYF.

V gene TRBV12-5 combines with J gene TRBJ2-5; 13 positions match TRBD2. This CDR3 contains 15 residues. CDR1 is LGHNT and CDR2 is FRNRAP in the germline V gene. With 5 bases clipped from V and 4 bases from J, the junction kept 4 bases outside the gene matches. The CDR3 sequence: CASGPGLAGAETQYF. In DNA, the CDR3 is TGTGCTAGTGGTCCCGGACTAGCGGGAGCAGAGACCCAGTACTTC.

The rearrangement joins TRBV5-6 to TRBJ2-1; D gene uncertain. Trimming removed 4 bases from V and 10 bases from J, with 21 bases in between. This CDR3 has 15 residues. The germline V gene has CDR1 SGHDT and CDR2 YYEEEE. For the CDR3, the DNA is TGTGCCAGCAGCCTGAACCGGGTCGTGGTGTGGGAGCAGTTCTTC. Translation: CASSLNRVVVWEQFF. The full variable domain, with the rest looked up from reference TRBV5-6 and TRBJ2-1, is DAGVTQSPTHLIKTRGQQVTLRCSPKSGHDTVSWYQQALGQGPQFIFQYYEEEERQRGNFPDRFSGHQFPNYSSELNVNALLLGDSALYLCASSLNRVVVWEQFFGPGTRLTVL.

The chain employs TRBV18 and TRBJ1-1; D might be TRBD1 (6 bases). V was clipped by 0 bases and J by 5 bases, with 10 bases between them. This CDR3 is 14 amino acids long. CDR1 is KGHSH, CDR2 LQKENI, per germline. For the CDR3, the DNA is TGTGCCAGCTCACCACCGGGGGCGAGGACTGAAGCTTTCTTT. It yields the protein CASSPPGARTEAFF.

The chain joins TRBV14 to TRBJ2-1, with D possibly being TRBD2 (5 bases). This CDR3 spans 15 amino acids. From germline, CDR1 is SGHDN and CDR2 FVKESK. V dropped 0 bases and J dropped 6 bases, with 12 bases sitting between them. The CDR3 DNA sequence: TGTGCCAGCAGCCAAGACCTAGCTATCGGCAATGAGCAGTTCTTC. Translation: CASSQDLAIGNEQFF.